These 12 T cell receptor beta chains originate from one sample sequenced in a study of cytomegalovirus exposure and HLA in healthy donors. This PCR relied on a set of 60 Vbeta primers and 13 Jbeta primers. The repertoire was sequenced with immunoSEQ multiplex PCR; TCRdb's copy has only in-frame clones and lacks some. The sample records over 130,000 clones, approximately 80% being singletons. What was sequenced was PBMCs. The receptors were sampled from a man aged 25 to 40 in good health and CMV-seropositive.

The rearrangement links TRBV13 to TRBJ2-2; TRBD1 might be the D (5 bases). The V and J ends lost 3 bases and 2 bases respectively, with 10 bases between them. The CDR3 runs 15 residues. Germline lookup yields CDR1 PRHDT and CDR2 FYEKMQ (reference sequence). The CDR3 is CASSFFQGNTGELFF. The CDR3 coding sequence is TGTGCCAGCAGCTTTTTTCAGGGAAACACCGGGGAGCTGTTTTTT.

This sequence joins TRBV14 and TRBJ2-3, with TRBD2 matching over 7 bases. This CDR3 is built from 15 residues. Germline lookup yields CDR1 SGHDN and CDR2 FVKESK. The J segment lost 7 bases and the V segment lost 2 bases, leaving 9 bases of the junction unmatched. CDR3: CASSQLSGRVNTQYF. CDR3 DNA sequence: TGTGCCAGCAGCCAACTATCAGGGAGGGTAAATACGCAGTATTTT.

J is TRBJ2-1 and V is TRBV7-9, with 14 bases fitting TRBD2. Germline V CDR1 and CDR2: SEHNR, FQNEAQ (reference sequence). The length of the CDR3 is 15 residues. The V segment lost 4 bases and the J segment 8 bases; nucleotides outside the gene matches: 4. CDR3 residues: CASSSGLAGVHEQFF. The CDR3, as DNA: TGTGCCAGCAGCTCGGGACTAGCGGGAGTTCATGAGCAGTTCTTC.

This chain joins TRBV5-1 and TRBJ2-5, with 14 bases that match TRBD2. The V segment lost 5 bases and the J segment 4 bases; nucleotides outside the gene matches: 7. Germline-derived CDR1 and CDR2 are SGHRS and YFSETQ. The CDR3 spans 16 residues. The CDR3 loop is CASRDGTSGSSETQYF. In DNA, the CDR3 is TGCGCCAGCAGGGACGGGACTAGCGGGAGTTCAGAGACCCAGTACTTC.

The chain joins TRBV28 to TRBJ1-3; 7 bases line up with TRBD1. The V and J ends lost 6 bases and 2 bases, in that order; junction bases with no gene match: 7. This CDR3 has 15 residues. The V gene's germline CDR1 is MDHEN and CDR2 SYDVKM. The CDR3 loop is CASRIGTAAGNTIYF. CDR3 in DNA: TGTGCCAGCAGAATCGGGACAGCCGCTGGAAACACCATATATTTT. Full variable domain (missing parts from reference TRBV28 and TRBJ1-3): DVKVTQSSRYLVKRTGEKVFLECVQDMDHENMFWYRQDPGLGLRLIYFSYDVKMKEKGDIPEGYSVSREKKERFSLILESASTNQTSMYLCASRIGTAAGNTIYFGEGSWLTVV.

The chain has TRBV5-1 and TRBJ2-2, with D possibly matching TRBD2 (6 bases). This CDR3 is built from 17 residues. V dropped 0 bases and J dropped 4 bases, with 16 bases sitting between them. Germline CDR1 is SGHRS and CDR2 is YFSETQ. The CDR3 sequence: CASSLASLAQGTGELFF. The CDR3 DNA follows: TGCGCCAGCAGCTTGGCCTCACTAGCCCAGGGCACCGGGGAGCTGTTTTTT.

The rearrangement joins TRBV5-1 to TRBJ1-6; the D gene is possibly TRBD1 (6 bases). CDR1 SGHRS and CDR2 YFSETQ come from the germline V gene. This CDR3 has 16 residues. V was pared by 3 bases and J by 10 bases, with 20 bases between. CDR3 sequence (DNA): TGCGCCAGCAGCTCGTATGGGGGCAGGGAAGGCTCACCCCTCCACTTT. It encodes CASSSYGGREGSPLHF.

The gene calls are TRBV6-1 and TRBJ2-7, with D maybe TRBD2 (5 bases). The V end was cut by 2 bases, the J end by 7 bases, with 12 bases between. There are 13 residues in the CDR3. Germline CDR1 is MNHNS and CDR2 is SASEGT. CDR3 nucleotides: TGTGCCAGCAGTGAAAGGGTAGAGGGAGAGCAGTACTTC. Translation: CASSERVEGEQYF.

CDR3 in DNA: TGTGCCAGCAGTTCACAGGGGGCGGATACGCAGTATTTT. Translating gives CASSSQGADTQYF. V is TRBV27 and J is TRBJ2-3, with 9 bases fitting TRBD1. Germline trimming cut 4 bases from V and 6 bases from J; bases unmatched to any gene: 2. CDR1 is MNHEY, CDR2 SMNVEV, per germline (reference sequence). This CDR3 contains 13 residues.

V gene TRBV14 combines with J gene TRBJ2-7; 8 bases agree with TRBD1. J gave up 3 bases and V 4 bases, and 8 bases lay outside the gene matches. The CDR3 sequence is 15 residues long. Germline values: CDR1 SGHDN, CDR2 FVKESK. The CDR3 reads CASSRGQGPGYEQYF. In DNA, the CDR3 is TGTGCCAGCAGCCGAGGACAGGGCCCGGGCTACGAGCAGTACTTC.

CDR3 protein: CASSRLLGELFF. CDR3 DNA: TGTGCCAGTAGTCGCCTATTGGGGGAGCTGTTTTTT. The genes are TRBV19 and TRBJ2-2, with D unresolved. The germline gives CDR1 LNHDA, CDR2 SQIVND (reference sequence). The ends were cut back, 5 bases at V and 8 bases at J, with 9 bases in the middle. The CDR3 length is 12 residues.

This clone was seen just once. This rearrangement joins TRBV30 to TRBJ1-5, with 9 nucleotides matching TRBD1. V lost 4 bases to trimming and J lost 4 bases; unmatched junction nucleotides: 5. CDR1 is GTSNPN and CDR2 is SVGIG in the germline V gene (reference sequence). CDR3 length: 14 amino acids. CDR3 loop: CAWTRTGVNQPQHF. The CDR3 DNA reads TGTGCCTGGACCAGGACAGGGGTAAATCAGCCCCAGCATTTT.